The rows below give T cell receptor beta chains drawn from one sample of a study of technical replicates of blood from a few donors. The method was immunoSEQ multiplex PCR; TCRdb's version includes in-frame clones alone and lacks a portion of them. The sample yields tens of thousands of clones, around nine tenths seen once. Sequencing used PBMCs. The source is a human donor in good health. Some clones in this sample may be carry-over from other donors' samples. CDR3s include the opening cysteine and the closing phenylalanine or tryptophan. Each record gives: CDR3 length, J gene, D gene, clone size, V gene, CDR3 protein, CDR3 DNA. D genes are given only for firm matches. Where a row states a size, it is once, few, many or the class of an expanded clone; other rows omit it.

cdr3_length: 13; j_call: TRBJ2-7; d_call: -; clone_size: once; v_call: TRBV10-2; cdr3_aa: CASRVAGPGEQYF; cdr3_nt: TGCGCCAGCAGGGTGGCAGGGCCAGGCGAGCAGTACTTC
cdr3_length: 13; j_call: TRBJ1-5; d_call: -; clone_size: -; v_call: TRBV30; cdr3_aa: CAWSVRRNQPQHF; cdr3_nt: TGTGCCTGGAGTGTGAGGAGAAATCAGCCCCAGCATTTT
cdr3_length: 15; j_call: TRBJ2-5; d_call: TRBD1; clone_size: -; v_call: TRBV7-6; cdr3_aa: CASSLTGVPQETQYF; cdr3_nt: TGTGCCAGCAGCTTAACAGGGGTCCCCCAAGAGACCCAGTACTTC
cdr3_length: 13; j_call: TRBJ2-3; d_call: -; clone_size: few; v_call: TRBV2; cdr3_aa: CANGGQVTDTQYF; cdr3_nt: TGTGCCAACGGGGGGCAGGTCACAGATACGCAGTATTTT
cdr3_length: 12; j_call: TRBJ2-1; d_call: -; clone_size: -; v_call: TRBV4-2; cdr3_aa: CASSQGPNEQFF; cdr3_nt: TGTGCCAGCAGCCAAGGGCCCAATGAGCAGTTCTTC
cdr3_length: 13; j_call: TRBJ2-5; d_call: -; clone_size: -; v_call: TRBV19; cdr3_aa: CASSNRREETQYF; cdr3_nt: TGTGCCAGTAGTAATCGCAGGGAAGAGACCCAGTACTTC
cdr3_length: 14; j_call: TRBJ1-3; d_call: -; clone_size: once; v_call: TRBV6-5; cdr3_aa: CATRKGLVGNTIYF; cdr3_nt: TGTGCCACCCGAAAGGGGCTGGTTGGAAACACCATATATTTT
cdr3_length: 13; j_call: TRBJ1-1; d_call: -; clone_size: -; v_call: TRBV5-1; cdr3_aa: CASSLDTNTEAFF; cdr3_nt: TGCGCCAGCAGCTTGGACACGAACACTGAAGCTTTCTTT
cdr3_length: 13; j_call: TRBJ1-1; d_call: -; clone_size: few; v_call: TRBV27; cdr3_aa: CASSLSRQTQAFF; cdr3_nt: TGTGCCAGCAGTTTATCGCGGCAGACCCAAGCTTTCTTT
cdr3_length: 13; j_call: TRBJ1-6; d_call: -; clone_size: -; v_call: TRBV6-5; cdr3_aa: CASSYRGNSPLHF; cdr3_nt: TGTGCCAGCAGTTACAGGGGTAATTCACCCCTCCACTTT
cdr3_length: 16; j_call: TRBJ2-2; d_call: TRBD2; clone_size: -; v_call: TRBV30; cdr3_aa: CAWSTGLAGSGGELFF; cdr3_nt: TGTGCCTGGAGTACCGGACTAGCGGGATCAGGCGGGGAGCTGTTTTTT
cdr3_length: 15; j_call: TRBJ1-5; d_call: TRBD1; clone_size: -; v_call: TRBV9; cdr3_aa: CASSEGGQGSQPQHF; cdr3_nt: TGTGCCAGCAGCGAGGGGGGACAGGGCAGTCAGCCCCAGCATTTT
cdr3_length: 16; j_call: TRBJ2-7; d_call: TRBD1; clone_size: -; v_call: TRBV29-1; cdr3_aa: CSVIMPGQGGAYEQYF; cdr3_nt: TGCAGCGTTATAATGCCGGGACAGGGAGGGGCCTACGAGCAGTACTTC
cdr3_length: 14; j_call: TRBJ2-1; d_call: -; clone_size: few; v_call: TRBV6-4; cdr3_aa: CASSEGASTSEQFF; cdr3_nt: TGTGCCAGCAGTGAGGGGGCTAGCACCAGTGAGCAGTTCTTC
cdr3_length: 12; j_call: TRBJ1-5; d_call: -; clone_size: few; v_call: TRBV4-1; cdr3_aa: CASSQDAGPQHF; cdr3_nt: TGCGCCAGCAGCCAAGATGCCGGTCCCCAGCATTTT
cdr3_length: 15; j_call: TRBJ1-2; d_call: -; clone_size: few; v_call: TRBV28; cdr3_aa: CASSLPNRGDYGYTF; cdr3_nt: TGTGCCAGCAGTTTGCCCAACCGGGGGGACTATGGCTACACCTTC
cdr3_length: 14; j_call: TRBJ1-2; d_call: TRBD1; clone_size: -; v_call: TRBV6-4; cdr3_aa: CASSDGTGGYGYTF; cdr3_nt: TGTGCCAGCAGTGACGGGACAGGGGGCTATGGCTACACCTTC